This TCR beta chain is from a study of cytomegalovirus exposure and HLA in healthy donors. Study-level results: In an earlier analysis, in some 500 donors, most V segments appeared productive either ~90% or ~30% of the time. In a later analysis, HLA-associated beta chains showed higher expansion and lower generation probabilities than comparable chains. Over 150 TCR beta chains were listed as cytomegalovirus-associated. Reported results showed that the classifier diagnosed cytomegalovirus status with high specificity and sensitivity.

In this sample, this clone turned up once. Its specificity is not known. V lost 6 bases, J lost 0 bases, and 16 bases lay in between. Germline assignment: CDR1 SGHDN and CDR2 FVKESK. This CDR3 has 16 amino acids. Primers: 60 Vbeta forward and 13 Jbeta reverse. Some clones are missing from TCRdb's copy, which holds only in-frame ones; the method was immunoSEQ multiplex PCR. The repertoire has some 200,000 clones, approximately 80% of them found once; the top ten carry about 2.2%. The chain employs TRBV14 and TRBJ2-3; D call uncertain. The TCR sequence derives from a woman aged 25 to 39 in good health and CMV-seronegative. The sequenced sample consisted of PBMCs. The CDR3 DNA is TGTGCCAGCAGTCTCGTCGGGTCAGAGAGCACAGATACGCAGTATTTT. The encoded protein is CASSLVGSESTDTQYF. Based on the CDR3 plus reference TRBV14 and TRBJ2-3, the full variable domain is EAGVTQFPSHSVIEKGQTVTLRCDPISGHDNLYWYRRVMGKEIKFLLHFVKESKQDESGMPNNRFLAERTGGTYSTLKVQPAELEDSGVYFCASSLVGSESTDTQYFGPGTRLTVL.